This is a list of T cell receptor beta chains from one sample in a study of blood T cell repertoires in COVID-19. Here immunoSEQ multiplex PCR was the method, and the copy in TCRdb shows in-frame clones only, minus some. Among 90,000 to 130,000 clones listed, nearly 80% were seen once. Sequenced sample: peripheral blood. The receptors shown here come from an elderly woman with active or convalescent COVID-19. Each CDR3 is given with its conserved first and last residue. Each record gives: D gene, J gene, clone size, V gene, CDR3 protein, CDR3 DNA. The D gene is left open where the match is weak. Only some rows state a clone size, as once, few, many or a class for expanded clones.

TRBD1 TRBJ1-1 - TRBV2 CASLDRAVEAFF TGTGCCAGCTTAGACAGGGCTGTTGAAGCTTTCTTT
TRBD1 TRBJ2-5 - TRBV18 CATTDRVQETQYF TGTGCCACAACCGACAGGGTCCAAGAGACCCAGTACTTC
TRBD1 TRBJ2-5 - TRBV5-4 CASSLQTGGEETQYF TGTGCCAGCAGCTTGCAAACAGGGGGCGAGGAGACCCAGTACTTC
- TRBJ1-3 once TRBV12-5 CASGWGVSGNTIYF TGTGCTAGTGGTTGGGGGGTCTCTGGAAACACCATATATTTT
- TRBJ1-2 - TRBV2 CASNQAHYGYTF TGTGCCAGCAATCAGGCCCACTATGGCTACACCTTC
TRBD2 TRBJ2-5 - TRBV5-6 CASSESSGNYPQETQYF TGTGCCAGCAGCGAGTCTAGCGGGAACTACCCCCAAGAGACCCAGTACTTC
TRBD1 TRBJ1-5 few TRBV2 CASRGTGDQPQHF TGTGCCAGCAGGGGGACAGGAGATCAGCCCCAGCATTTT
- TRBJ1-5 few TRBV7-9 CASSSAGPGDQPQHF TGTGCCAGCAGCTCCGCCGGGCCCGGGGATCAGCCCCAGCATTTT
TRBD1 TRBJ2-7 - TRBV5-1 CASSPIMTGAYSYEQYF TGCGCCAGCAGCCCGATTATGACAGGGGCCTACTCCTACGAGCAGTACTTC
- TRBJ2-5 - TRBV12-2 CASRLTVSGRVQETQYF TGTGCAAGTCGCTTAACTGTTAGCGGGAGGGTTCAAGAGACCCAGTACTTC
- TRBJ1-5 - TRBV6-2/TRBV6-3 CASSYRRAGSNQPQHF TGTGCCAGCAGTTATCGAAGGGCGGGGAGCAATCAGCCCCAGCATTTT
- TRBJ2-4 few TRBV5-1 CASSLGHDVQYF TGCGCCAGCAGTTTGGGGCATGATGTTCAGTACTTC
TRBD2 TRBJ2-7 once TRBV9 CASSVTGLAGAHEQYF TGTGCCAGCAGCGTGACAGGACTAGCGGGAGCCCACGAGCAGTACTTC
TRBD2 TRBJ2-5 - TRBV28 CASSPGLAGVETQYF TGTGCCAGCAGTCCGGGACTAGCGGGAGTTGAGACCCAGTACTTC
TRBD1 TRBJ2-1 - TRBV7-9 CASSRPGQGTDVKFF TGTGCCAGCAGTCGCCCGGGACAGGGGACCGATGTTAAGTTCTTC
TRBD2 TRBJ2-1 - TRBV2 CASSLGLAPNEQFF TGTGCCAGCAGCCTGGGACTAGCCCCCAATGAGCAGTTCTTC
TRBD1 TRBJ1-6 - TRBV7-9 CASRGRGPVNNSPLHF TGTGCCAGCAGGGGAAGGGGGCCTGTAAATAATTCACCCCTCCACTTT
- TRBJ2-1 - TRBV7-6 CASSPAGGLSYNEQFF TGTGCCAGCAGCCCAGCAGGGGGACTCTCCTACAATGAGCAGTTCTTC
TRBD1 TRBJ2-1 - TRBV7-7 CASSRGQGSYNEQFF TGTGCCAGCAGCAGGGGACAGGGCTCCTACAATGAGCAGTTCTTC
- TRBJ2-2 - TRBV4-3 CASSHRLEGGELFF TGCGCCAGCAGCCATAGGTTGGAGGGCGGGGAGCTGTTTTTT
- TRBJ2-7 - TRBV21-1 CASSTDRGKRVDEQYF TGTGCCAGCAGCACCGACAGGGGGAAGCGGGTCGACGAGCAGTACTTC
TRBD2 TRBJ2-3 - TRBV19 CASSISGDPTDTQYF TGTGCCAGTAGTATCAGCGGGGACCCCACAGATACGCAGTATTTT
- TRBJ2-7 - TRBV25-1 CASSAAGPTNYEQYF TGTGCCAGCAGTGCGGCGGGACCCACAAACTACGAGCAGTACTTC
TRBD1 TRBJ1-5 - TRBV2 CASNWDRVSNQPQHF TGTGCCAGCAATTGGGACAGGGTTAGCAATCAGCCCCAGCATTTT
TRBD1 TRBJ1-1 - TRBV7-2 CASSLGAGGTEAFF TGTGCCAGCAGCTTAGGGGCAGGGGGCACTGAAGCTTTCTTT
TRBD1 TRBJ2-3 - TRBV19 CASSPTGGPDTQYF TGTGCCAGTAGTCCAACAGGGGGCCCAGATACGCAGTATTTT
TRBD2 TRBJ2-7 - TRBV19 CASSWTSGVYEQYF TGTGCCAGTAGCTGGACTAGCGGAGTCTACGAGCAGTACTTC
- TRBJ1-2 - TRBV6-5 CASARSGTPNYGYTF TGTGCCAGCGCACGATCCGGGACTCCTAACTATGGCTACACCTTC
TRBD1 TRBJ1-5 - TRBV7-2 CASSRDSHQPQHF TGTGCCAGCAGCCGGGACAGCCATCAGCCCCAGCATTTT
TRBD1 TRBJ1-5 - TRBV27 CASSLGAGQGDQPQHF TGTGCCAGCAGTTTAGGCGCGGGACAGGGCGATCAGCCCCAGCATTTT
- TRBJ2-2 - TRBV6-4 CASRRQMNTGELFF TGTGCCAGCAGGCGACAGATGAACACCGGGGAGCTGTTTTTT
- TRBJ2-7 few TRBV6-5 CASIPVERVSYEQYF TGTGCCAGCATCCCGGTGGAGCGGGTATCCTACGAGCAGTACTTC
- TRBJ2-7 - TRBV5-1 CASSPTGLFVEQYF TGCGCCAGCAGCCCCACGGGACTTTTTGTCGAGCAGTACTTC
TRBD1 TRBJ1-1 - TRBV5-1 CASSWDRAVAEAFF TGCGCCAGCAGCTGGGACAGGGCCGTTGCTGAAGCTTTCTTT
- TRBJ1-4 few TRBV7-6 CASSQSREGEKLFF TGTGCCAGCAGCCAGAGTCGGGAGGGGGAAAAACTGTTTTTT
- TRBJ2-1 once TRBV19 CASSIAAVGSYNEQFF TGTGCCAGTAGTATTGCCGCAGTTGGCTCCTACAATGAGCAGTTCTTC
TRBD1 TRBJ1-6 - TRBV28 CASRSRQGYSPLHF TGTGCCAGCAGGTCCCGACAGGGGTATTCACCCCTCCACTTT
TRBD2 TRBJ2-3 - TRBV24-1 CATSDQWTSGTSTDTQYF TGTGCCACCAGTGACCAATGGACTAGCGGGACTAGCACAGATACGCAGTATTTT
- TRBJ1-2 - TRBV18 CASSPRSDTYGYTF TGTGCCAGCTCACCACGTTCGGACACCTATGGCTACACCTTC
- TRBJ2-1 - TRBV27 CASSLILSSYNEQFF TGTGCCAGCAGTTTAATCCTGAGCTCCTACAATGAGCAGTTCTTC
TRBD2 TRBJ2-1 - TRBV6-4 CASSGSGVNNNEQFF TGTGCCAGCAGCGGGAGCGGGGTAAACAACAATGAGCAGTTCTTC
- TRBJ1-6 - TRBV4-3 CASSQGTRESGSPLHF TGCGCCAGCAGCCAAGGGACCAGGGAAAGTGGTTCACCCCTCCACTTT
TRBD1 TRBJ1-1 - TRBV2 CASSGTGRAEAFF TGTGCCAGCAGTGGGACAGGGAGGGCTGAAGCTTTCTTT
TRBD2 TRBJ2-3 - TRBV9 CASSGGLAIGDTQYF TGTGCCAGCAGCGGGGGACTAGCGATAGGAGATACGCAGTATTTT
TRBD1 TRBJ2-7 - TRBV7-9 CASSSTGGPTEQYF TGTGCCAGCAGCTCAACAGGGGGGCCCACCGAGCAGTACTTC
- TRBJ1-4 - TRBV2 CASRNNRGEKLFF TGTGCCAGCAGAAACAACCGGGGGGAAAAACTGTTTTTT
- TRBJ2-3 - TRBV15 CATSARWGRGDTQYF TGTGCCACCAGCGCACGCTGGGGCCGTGGCGATACGCAGTATTTT
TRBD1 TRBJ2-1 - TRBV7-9 CASSLGVDRGRISYNEQFF TGTGCCAGCAGCTTAGGGGTGGACAGGGGACGAATCTCCTACAATGAGCAGTTCTTC
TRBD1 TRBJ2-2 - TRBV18 CASSHTGQGANTGELFF TGTGCCAGCTCACACACAGGACAGGGGGCGAACACCGGGGAGCTGTTTTTT
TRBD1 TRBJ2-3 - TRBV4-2 CASSHDTGGLTDTQYF TGTGCCAGCAGCCACGATACAGGGGGCCTCACAGATACGCAGTATTTT
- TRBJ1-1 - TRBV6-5 CASSIVDTEAFF TGTGCCAGCAGTATCGTTGACACTGAAGCTTTCTTT
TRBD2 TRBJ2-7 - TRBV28 CASSSLPGLGYEQYF TGTGCCAGCAGTTCTCTCCCGGGACTAGGCTACGAGCAGTACTTC
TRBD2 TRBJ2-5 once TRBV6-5 CASEAGGGETQYF TGTGCCAGCGAAGCGGGAGGAGGGGAGACCCAGTACTTC